This TCR beta chain was found in a study of regulatory T cells in long-lasting Graves disease. Study outcomes and limitations: In persistent patients, shared public clonotypes (more than 2,500) outnumbered those in new patients (roughly 1,000). Under persistent disease, TRBV28, TRBJ1-2 and TRBJ2-5 were used preferentially.

Trimming removed 6 bases at V and 9 bases at J, with 15 bases between. The CDR3 has 14 residues. Researchers made TCR beta libraries by using iRepertoire HTBI primers and running Arm-PCR on CDR3 regions. TCRdb used MiXCR to reprocess the multiplex PCR reads, holding one entry per CDR3 protein. The data hold almost 350,000 distinct CDR3 sequences, with 15% to 20% observed a single time. In this sample, this clonotype turned up many times. As yet, its antigen is unknown. Time point defined: persistent/refractory GD, antithyroid drugs over 5 years with positive TRAb. PBMC RNA was the source of the TCR library.

The source was peripheral blood mononuclear cells (PBMCs), collected when the disease was refractory, from a patient treated with antithyroid drugs. This receptor was taken from a female donor with Graves disease. The V and J genes are TRBV12-3 or TRBV12-4 and TRBJ1-6; D possibly corresponds to TRBD1 (6 bases). The CDR3, as DNA: TGTGCCAGCAGCCCAACAGGGAGAGTTTCACCCCTCCACTTT. Its translation: CASSPTGRVSPLHF.